This is a list of T cell receptor beta chains from one sample in a study of T cell responses to AZD1222 COVID-19 vaccine. Some clones are missing from TCRdb's copy, which holds only in-frame ones; the method was immunoSEQ multiplex PCR. The sample carries about 99,000 clones, roughly 88% recorded once. The sequencing here drew on peripheral blood, taken on day 0 of AZD1222 vaccination. Receptors were obtained from an adult in good health. CDR3s leave out the opening cysteine and the closing phenylalanine or tryptophan. The order of the fields is J gene, V gene, CDR3 length, CDR3 protein.

j_call: TRBJ2-1
v_call: TRBV24-1
cdr3_length: 15
cdr3_aa: ATSDLPGTLTNNEQF

j_call: TRBJ2-7
v_call: TRBV19
cdr3_length: 13
cdr3_aa: ASSISSGTTYEQY

j_call: TRBJ1-2
v_call: TRBV20-1
cdr3_length: 7
cdr3_aa: SASIGYT

j_call: TRBJ2-6
v_call: TRBV7-3
cdr3_length: 17
cdr3_aa: ASSLLSPSDSSGANVLT

j_call: TRBJ2-7
v_call: TRBV30
cdr3_length: 10
cdr3_aa: AWSGEMDEQY

j_call: TRBJ2-6
v_call: TRBV19
cdr3_length: 15
cdr3_aa: ASSISVVTAGANVLT

j_call: TRBJ2-5
v_call: TRBV7-9
cdr3_length: 13
cdr3_aa: ASSVQRRGVETQY

j_call: TRBJ2-3
v_call: TRBV18
cdr3_length: 15
cdr3_aa: ASSPRLAGGFTDTQY

j_call: TRBJ1-3
v_call: TRBV30
cdr3_length: 14
cdr3_aa: AWSDDPRETGNTIY

j_call: TRBJ1-4
v_call: TRBV2
cdr3_length: 13
cdr3_aa: ASSEQGFGGEKLF

j_call: TRBJ2-7
v_call: TRBV6-1
cdr3_length: 14
cdr3_aa: ASSDASGRRLGEQY

j_call: TRBJ1-3
v_call: TRBV9
cdr3_length: 13
cdr3_aa: ASSAGGRSADTIY

j_call: TRBJ1-2
v_call: TRBV5-4
cdr3_length: 12
cdr3_aa: ASSFERGTDGYT

j_call: TRBJ2-1
v_call: TRBV9
cdr3_length: 13
cdr3_aa: ASSATDYMYNEQF

j_call: TRBJ2-5
v_call: TRBV24-1
cdr3_length: 14
cdr3_aa: ATSFGGSGAQETQY

j_call: TRBJ1-1
v_call: TRBV19
cdr3_length: 11
cdr3_aa: ASFFSGTTEAF

j_call: TRBJ1-1
v_call: TRBV7-2
cdr3_length: 11
cdr3_aa: ASSLKITGEAF

j_call: TRBJ2-7
v_call: TRBV27
cdr3_length: 12
cdr3_aa: ASSYTSGSYEQY

j_call: TRBJ1-1
v_call: TRBV19
cdr3_length: 13
cdr3_aa: ASTLNDRVNTEAF

j_call: TRBJ2-2
v_call: TRBV5-1
cdr3_length: 13
cdr3_aa: ASTKEANRDGELF

j_call: TRBJ1-3
v_call: TRBV9
cdr3_length: 14
cdr3_aa: ASSETTGGPGNTIY

j_call: TRBJ2-5
v_call: TRBV12-3/TRBV12-4
cdr3_length: 11
cdr3_aa: ASSLGFQETQY

j_call: TRBJ2-7
v_call: TRBV27
cdr3_length: 12
cdr3_aa: ASKGVYNSYEQY

j_call: TRBJ2-7
v_call: TRBV6-5
cdr3_length: 13
cdr3_aa: ASSVTGLAGDEQY

j_call: TRBJ1-3
v_call: TRBV9
cdr3_length: 13
cdr3_aa: ASSPQSSSGNTIY

j_call: TRBJ1-1
v_call: TRBV5-1
cdr3_length: 12
cdr3_aa: ASEPTGGNTEAF

j_call: TRBJ2-3
v_call: TRBV20-1
cdr3_length: 8
cdr3_aa: SASTDTQY

j_call: TRBJ1-2
v_call: TRBV12-3/TRBV12-4
cdr3_length: 11
cdr3_aa: ASSQDRLYGYT

j_call: TRBJ1-5
v_call: TRBV9
cdr3_length: 13
cdr3_aa: ASSEGTASNQPQH

j_call: TRBJ1-5
v_call: TRBV19
cdr3_length: 12
cdr3_aa: ASSIDLSNQPQH

j_call: TRBJ2-2
v_call: TRBV7-9
cdr3_length: 14
cdr3_aa: ASSLRTGEKTGELF

j_call: TRBJ2-5
v_call: TRBV7-7
cdr3_length: 13
cdr3_aa: ASSHQAGTRETQY

j_call: TRBJ1-1
v_call: TRBV2
cdr3_length: 12
cdr3_aa: ASSDGTGAKRAF

j_call: TRBJ1-3
v_call: TRBV7-9
cdr3_length: 13
cdr3_aa: ASSLQGISGNTIY

j_call: TRBJ2-7
v_call: TRBV2
cdr3_length: 16
cdr3_aa: ASSKGTSGSSKPYEQY

j_call: TRBJ2-2
v_call: TRBV7-2
cdr3_length: 12
cdr3_aa: ASSRSGSAGELF

j_call: TRBJ2-5
v_call: TRBV27
cdr3_length: 13
cdr3_aa: ASSFGPTSAETQY